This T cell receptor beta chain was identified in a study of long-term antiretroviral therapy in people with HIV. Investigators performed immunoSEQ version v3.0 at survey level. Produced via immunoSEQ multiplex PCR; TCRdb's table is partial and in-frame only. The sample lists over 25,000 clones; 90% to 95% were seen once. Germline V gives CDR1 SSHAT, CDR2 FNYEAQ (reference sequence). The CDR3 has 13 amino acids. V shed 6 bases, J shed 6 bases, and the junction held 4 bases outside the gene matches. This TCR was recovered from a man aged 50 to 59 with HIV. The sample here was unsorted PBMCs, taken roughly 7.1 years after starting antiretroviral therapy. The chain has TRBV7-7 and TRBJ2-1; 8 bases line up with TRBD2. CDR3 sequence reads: CASSSGASNEQFF. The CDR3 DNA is TGTGCCAGCAGTAGCGGGGCAAGCAATGAGCAGTTCTTC.